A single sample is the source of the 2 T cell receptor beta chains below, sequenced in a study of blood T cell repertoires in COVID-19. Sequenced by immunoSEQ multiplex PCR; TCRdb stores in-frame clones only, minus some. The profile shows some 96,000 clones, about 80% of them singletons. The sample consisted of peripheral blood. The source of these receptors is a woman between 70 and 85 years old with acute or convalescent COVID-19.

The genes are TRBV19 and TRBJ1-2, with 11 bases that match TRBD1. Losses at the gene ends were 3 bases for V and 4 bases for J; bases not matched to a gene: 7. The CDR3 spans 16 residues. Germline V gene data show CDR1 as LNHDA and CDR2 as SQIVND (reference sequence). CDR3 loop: CASSIQGQGVGYGYTF. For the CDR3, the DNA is TGTGCCAGTAGTATCCAGGGACAGGGGGTCGGCTATGGCTACACCTTC.

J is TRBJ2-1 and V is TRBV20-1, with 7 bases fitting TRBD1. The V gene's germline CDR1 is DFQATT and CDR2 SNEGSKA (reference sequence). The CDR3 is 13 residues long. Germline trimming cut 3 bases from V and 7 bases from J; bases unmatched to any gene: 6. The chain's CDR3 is CSASRGLLNEQFF. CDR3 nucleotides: TGCAGTGCTAGTAGGGGGCTATTAAATGAGCAGTTCTTC.